Sequencing of this T cell receptor beta chain was carried out in a study of cytotoxic CD8 clonotypes in ibrutinib-treated CLL listed by TCRdb under 2021. With regard to the full study: The cohort included some 14 treatment-naive and around 10 relapsed/refractory patients; some 18 were IGHV unmutated. Partial responses were observed in some 24 patients and complete responses in 2; after a median follow-up of roughly 62 months, remission was maintained in around 14 patients and progression was observed in approximately 12. Response samples were obtained after a median of approximately eleven months of treatment, with a range of roughly 6 to 40 months. On average, each sample had about 260,000 productive templates and more than 85,000 productive rearrangements. Of the 85 to 90 participants in the trial, about 25 had longitudinal samples available. Cryopreserved peripheral blood mononuclear cells were collected before treatment, at response, and at either disease progression or sustained remission. What the work shows at the level of the full study, not this receptor alone: Public clonotypes were rare and either shrank or stayed stable during treatment, and the rise in clonality at ibrutinib response reflected expansion of private clonotypes. Sustained-remission and progressing patients did not have matched sampling times, and lymph node repertoires were not examined. At baseline, clonality was higher than in age-matched healthy donors and showed a strong correlation with circulating CD8+ T-cell counts. At ibrutinib response clonality went up, during sustained remission it held steady, and at progression it dropped back toward baseline.

With respect to this clone: What antigen it recognizes has not been identified. No much larger clone exists at a distance of one base, and base qualities are not known.

The V and J ends are trimmed by 2 bases and 4 bases, leaving 14 bases between them. As encoded in the germline V gene, CDR1 is MNHEY while CDR2 is SVGAGI. Taken from cysteine to phenylalanine, the CDR3 has 15 residues. Here the CDR3 DNA is all that survives: 45 bases in frame from base 1. For TCR beta library preparation, roughly 2.2 micrograms of genomic DNA was extracted from cryopreserved PBMCs. High-throughput TCR beta sequencing was performed on longitudinal blood samples from CLL patients receiving ibrutinib monotherapy. The patients were enrolled in a single-center, open-label phase 2 trial of ibrutinib monotherapy. On a MiSeq, deep resolution sequencing aimed for a depth between 1 in 1 million and 1 in 200,000 T cells, with each clonotype covered approximately 9.2x on average. The immunoSEQ hsTCRB Kit was used to generate the TCR beta libraries. The paper's data handling went like this. ImmunoSEQ Data Assistant and ImmunoSEQ Analyzer were used for data analysis, and V, D and J genes were assigned according to IMGT definitions. Clonality, with values ranging from 0 to 1, was calculated as one minus the normalized Shannon entropy of productive rearrangement frequencies. Only overrepresented clonotypes making up at least 0.05% of each patient's repertoire were included in the public clonotype analysis. Some twelve age-matched healthy donor repertoires from immuneACCESS were used as controls for clonality. TCRdb re-hosts the immuneACCESS table, in-frame sequences only. Its copies lack some clones; in the studies checked, an unresolved V gene accounts for under half of them, and the cause for the rest is not known. V, J and clone size are taken as reported in that table, and D and trimming were inferred from the DNA itself. Here the sample has about 20,000 clones; around 70% occur a single time. The biggest ten clones account for roughly 24% of the sample.

The chain was built from TRBV6-5 and TRBJ2-5; the D gene assignment is ambiguous. The TCR originated in a human donor with chronic lymphocytic leukemia. Here the sequenced sample was PBMCs, taken before ibrutinib treatment. The CDR3 in this case is CASSYPRTSSETQYF. The DNA sequence reads TGTGCCAGCAGTTACCCACGGACCAGTTCAGAGACCCAGTACTTC.